Listed below are T cell receptor beta chains from one sample, sequenced in a study of T cell changes during pregnancy in multiple sclerosis. Data came from immunoSEQ multiplex PCR; TCRdb stores just in-frame clones and leaves some out. The table has about 120,000 clones, 80% to 95% seen once. Sequencing used peripheral blood, obtained in the third trimester of pregnancy. The receptors were sampled from a female donor with multiple sclerosis, enrolled in a pregnancy study. Each CDR3 is given with its conserved first and last residue. A D gene is named only where the DNA matches it firmly. The listing skips clone size in some rows; elsewhere it reads once, few, many or a size class.

d_call	v_call	clone_size	j_call	cdr3_aa	cdr3_nt
TRBD2	TRBV9	.	TRBJ2-1	CASSVDSGGGNEQFF	TGTGCCAGCAGCGTAGATAGCGGGGGTGGAAATGAGCAGTTCTTC
TRBD1	TRBV19	.	TRBJ2-1	CASRDRGGPEQFF	TGTGCCAGTAGGGACAGGGGTGGCCCTGAGCAGTTCTTC
.	TRBV5-1	.	TRBJ2-3	CASSVRMNTDTQYF	TGCGCCAGCAGCGTCAGGATGAACACAGATACGCAGTATTTT
.	TRBV9	.	TRBJ1-2	CASSVERSGYGYTF	TGTGCCAGCAGCGTAGAGAGGTCTGGCTATGGCTACACCTTC
TRBD1	TRBV6-6	.	TRBJ1-1	CASSWRQGGHTEAFF	TGTGCCAGCAGTTGGCGACAGGGCGGGCACACTGAAGCTTTCTTT
.	TRBV9	.	TRBJ2-2	CASSETWTGELFF	TGTGCCAGCAGTGAGACATGGACCGGGGAGCTGTTTTTT
.	TRBV30	.	TRBJ1-1	CAWSVRGRGNTEAFF	TGTGCCTGGAGTGTACGGGGGAGGGGGAACACTGAAGCTTTCTTT
.	TRBV11-2	few	TRBJ2-7	CASSLARGGSKNEQYF	TGTGCCAGCAGCTTAGCCCGAGGGGGTAGTAAAAACGAGCAGTACTTC
TRBD1	TRBV2	.	TRBJ1-2	CASSTSGGGYTF	TGTGCCAGCAGTACCTCAGGGGGTGGCTACACCTTC
TRBD1	TRBV9	.	TRBJ1-4	CASRDRGNEKLFF	TGTGCCAGCAGGGACAGGGGAAATGAAAAACTGTTTTTT
.	TRBV19	few	TRBJ1-1	CATKGGISGEAFF	TGTGCCACCAAGGGGGGGATTTCGGGTGAAGCTTTCTTT
TRBD1	TRBV6-5	.	TRBJ2-1	CASSYSGTGNNEQFF	TGTGCCAGCAGTTACTCGGGGACAGGGAACAATGAGCAGTTCTTC
.	TRBV11-1	.	TRBJ1-1	CASSSPGGKVEAFF	TGTGCCAGCAGCTCCCCCGGAGGGAAGGTTGAAGCTTTCTTT
TRBD1	TRBV28	.	TRBJ1-1	CASRTGTGGFEAFF	TGTGCCAGCAGGACCGGGACAGGGGGTTTTGAAGCTTTCTTT
.	TRBV6-1	.	TRBJ1-2	CASSDMPIPSYGYTF	TGTGCCAGCAGTGACATGCCTATACCTTCTTATGGCTACACCTTC
TRBD1	TRBV5-8	.	TRBJ2-4	CASSLGGEENIQYF	TGTGCCAGCAGCTTAGGGGGCGAGGAAAACATTCAGTACTTC
.	TRBV29-1	.	TRBJ1-2	CSVEEWGSPYGYTF	TGCAGCGTTGAAGAGTGGGGCAGCCCCTATGGCTACACCTTC
TRBD2	TRBV29-1	.	TRBJ2-5	CSVSSGGDQETQYF	TGCAGCGTGAGTAGCGGGGGGGACCAAGAGACCCAGTACTTC
TRBD1	TRBV5-4	.	TRBJ1-4	CASSLEGASNEKLFF	TGTGCCAGCAGCTTGGAGGGGGCTAGTAATGAAAAACTGTTTTTT
.	TRBV19	.	TRBJ2-1	CASSPGRDYNEQFF	TGTGCCAGTAGCCCGGGGCGGGACTACAATGAGCAGTTCTTC
TRBD1	TRBV28	.	TRBJ2-3	CASSLILSSRTGSTDTQYF	TGTGCCAGCAGTTTAATTCTTTCTTCGAGGACAGGGAGCACAGATACGCAGTATTTT
.	TRBV5-5	.	TRBJ2-7	CASSFHAGSYEQYF	TGTGCCAGCAGCTTTCATGCCGGGTCCTACGAGCAGTACTTC
.	TRBV7-8	.	TRBJ1-2	CASSLGTDWGYTF	TGTGCCAGCAGCTTAGGCACTGACTGGGGCTACACCTTC
.	TRBV19	.	TRBJ1-1	CASSMGQVNEAFF	TGTGCCAGTAGTATGGGGCAGGTAAATGAAGCTTTCTTT
TRBD2	TRBV29-1	.	TRBJ2-1	CSGTSVNNEQFF	TGCAGCGGGACTAGCGTTAACAATGAGCAGTTCTTC
TRBD1	TRBV27	.	TRBJ1-5	CASSPDRGRRGNQPQHF	TGTGCCAGCAGCCCGGACAGGGGGCGCAGGGGCAATCAGCCCCAGCATTTT
.	TRBV11-2	.	TRBJ2-5	CASSLVRETQYF	TGTGCCAGCAGCTTAGTCCGGGAGACCCAGTACTTC
TRBD1	TRBV2	.	TRBJ1-2	CASSEIQGAYGYTF	TGTGCCAGCAGTGAAATACAGGGGGCCTATGGCTACACCTTC